This T cell receptor beta chain emerged from a study of shared clonotypes between healthy human individuals (dated by TCRdb to about 2020). Broadly, across the study: The cohort comprised two women and a few men aged 18 to 49 years. Per donor, leukapheresis produced somewhere between about 0.85 and 10 billion PBMCs. To increase sequencing depth and limit assay-specific biases, TCR repertoire library preparation and sequencing were carried out by different laboratories using diverse techniques. The study deeply sequenced blood TCR repertoires of several healthy adults to estimate repertoire size and the extent of clonotype sharing between individuals. Summary of the overall study and its limitations: Sampling was restricted to blood, and TCR repertoires in tissues likely differ from the TCR repertoires found in blood. The small number of donors limited the genetic and exposure-history diversity represented. Pairwise subsampling led to the expectation that sequencing depth would affect the degree of clonotype sharing among donors.

Using the deep immunoSEQ assay, multiplex PCR amplified TCR CDR3 regions from genomic DNA. For each cell subset, the extracted genomic DNA was distributed evenly across all wells of several immunoSEQ 96-well plates, and each plate served as one replicate. For unsorted PBMC, each replicate PCR was loaded with roughly 330 ng genomic DNA, equivalent to tens of thousands of T cell genomes. Ten immunoSEQ deep assay plates were used to sequence the unsorted PBMC genomic DNA. The purified libraries were quantified using a Qubit 3.0 fluorometer, sized with a Bioanalyzer 2100, and then quantified again using the KAPA Library Quantification kit. Every immunoSEQ 96-well plate was sequenced on a separate single-read 150-cycle Illumina NextSeq 550 flow cell. For the original study's pipeline: Because the immunoSEQ output included only junctional sequences and no quality scores, the filtering could not be the same as the filtering used for full-length reads. To assign V/J genes and CDR3, sequences were annotated using PyIR, a Python wrapper for IgBLAST v1.9, with IMGT germline references. Reads with weak V/J assignments (E-value above 1e-6), missing CDR3, stop codons, out-of-frame junctions, or ambiguous translated residues were removed. V3J clonotypes were defined as sequences sharing the same inferred V gene, J gene, and CDR3 amino acid sequence. Percentage overlap between repertoires was calculated by dividing the number of shared unique clonotypes by the size of the smaller repertoire. Repertoire richness was assessed with RTK rarefaction, the Chao1 estimator, and Recon v2.1 estimates of unobserved clonotypes. Entries here come from immuneACCESS through TCRdb and include only in-frame sequences with V and J called. Some clones fail to appear in such tables; in the studies checked, an unresolved V gene covers under half of the shortfall, and the cause of the remainder is unknown. That table gives V, J and clone size, and the DNA gave D and trimming. This sample has around 480,000 clones in its table, and around 79% of those were observed once. The top ten constitute approximately 13% of the sample.

V is pared back by 7 bases and J by 0 bases, with 16 bases lying between the germline termini. Via the germline V gene, CDR1 is MDHEN and CDR2 SYDVKM. Inclusive of the bounding cysteine and phenylalanine, the CDR3 is 16 residues long. Just the 48-base CDR3 DNA is kept, in frame starting at base 1. The donors were healthy, HIV-negative adults who had no recently reported acute infections or vaccinations. All donors were Caucasian adults living in Nashville, Tennessee, USA. In the unsorted samples, 70 million to 90 million PBMCs were counted, and genomic DNA was extracted using the QIAamp DNA Blood Mini kit. After blood collection by leukapheresis, PBMCs were isolated using Ficoll-Histopaque density gradient centrifugation and then cryopreserved in the vapor phase of liquid nitrogen. Worth noting for this clone: Its antigen remains undetermined. Base qualities were left out, and no much larger clone turns up one base away.

This clonotype originated in a woman in her thirties or forties in good health. Some clones in this sample may be carry-over from other donors' samples. The V and J genes are TRBV28 and TRBJ2-1; TRBD2 is possibly the D segment (5 matching bases). Sequenced material: PBMCs. The DNA sequence reads TGTGCCAGCACCTCGTACCCTAGCCTCTCCTACAATGAGCAGTTCTTC. Its protein reads: CASTSYPSLSYNEQFF. The full variable domain, with segments outside the CDR3 supplied by the reference TRBV28 and TRBJ2-1 proteins, appears as DVKVTQSSRYLVKRTGEKVFLECVQDMDHENMFWYRQDPGLGLRLIYFSYDVKMKEKGDIPEGYSVSREKKERFSLILESASTNQTSMYLCASTSYPSLSYNEQFFGPGTRLTVL.